A selection of T cell receptor beta chains follows, all from one sample in a study of CD8 T cells in ankylosing spondylitis. Each CDR3 protein is one row after TCRdb ran MiXCR on the 5' RACE reads. The sample includes around 130,000 distinct CDR3 sequences, around 9.3% seen only once; the top ten take more than 3%. Material: blood, either unsorted or a sorted T cell fraction (not recorded which). Receptors were obtained from a male donor with ankylosing spondylitis or in good health (not recorded which). CDR3s include the opening cysteine and the closing phenylalanine or tryptophan. A D gene is named only where the DNA matches it firmly. Clone size appears in some rows only: once, few, many, or a class for an expanded clone.

j_call clone_size d_call v_call cdr3_nt cdr3_aa
TRBJ1-2 NA TRBD1 TRBV18 TGTGCCAGCTCACTTACAGGGGGACGAGAACCCTATGGCTACACCTTC CASSLTGGREPYGYTF
TRBJ2-1 many TRBD2 TRBV28 TGTGCCAGCAGCCCCCTAACTAGCGGGAGGGTGAATGAGCAGTTCTTC CASSPLTSGRVNEQFF
TRBJ2-5 many TRBD2 TRBV9 TGTGCCAGCAGCGTATTTGCTAGCGGGAGTCCAGAGACCCAGTACTTC CASSVFASGSPETQYF
TRBJ2-3 NA NA TRBV29-1 TGCAGCGCCGGCTCCAGGGTTACTAGCACAGATACGCAGTATTTT CSAGSRVTSTDTQYF
TRBJ1-4 many NA TRBV5-5 TGTGCCAGCAGCTTGGGGGGCGGAGCAACTAATGAAAAACTGTTTTTT CASSLGGGATNEKLFF
TRBJ2-7 many NA TRBV5-1 TGCGCCAGCAGCTTGGTCGGGTCCTCCTACGAGCAGTACTTC CASSLVGSSYEQYF
TRBJ2-2 few NA TRBV5-1 TGCGCCAGCAGCTTAGGTCAGCACACGAACACCGGGGAGCTGTTTTTT CASSLGQHTNTGELFF
TRBJ2-3 NA NA TRBV7-6 TGTGCCAGCACGGGGGTCGGGAGCACAGATACGCAGTATTTT CASTGVGSTDTQYF
TRBJ2-2 NA NA TRBV7-9 TGTGCCAGCAGCCCCGGGTTTTTTCCCGGGGAGCTGTTTTTT CASSPGFFPGELFF
TRBJ2-1 few TRBD2 TRBV3-1 TGTGCCAGCAGCCATTCCGGGACTAGTAGACTGGGTGAGCAGTTCTTC CASSHSGTSRLGEQFF
TRBJ1-2 many NA TRBV29-1 TGCAGCGTTGTAGGTCTGATTAATTATGGCTACACCTTC CSVVGLINYGYTF
TRBJ2-1 many TRBD1 TRBV7-2 TGTGCCAGCAGCTCCCGACAGGGCTATGAGCAGTTCTTC CASSSRQGYEQFF
TRBJ1-4 many TRBD1 TRBV20-1 TGCAGTGCTAGAGATCCGGGCAGGGGGGATGAAAAACTGTTTTTT CSARDPGRGDEKLFF
TRBJ2-1 few TRBD1 TRBV29-1 TGCAGCGTGGGAGTCGGGACAGCGCGAGGTGAGCAGTTCTTC CSVGVGTARGEQFF
TRBJ2-7 few TRBD1 TRBV27 TGTGCCAGCAGTCCCTACAGGGGCTACCCCGATTACTACGAGCAGTACTTC CASSPYRGYPDYYEQYF
TRBJ2-1 few TRBD2 TRBV6-1 TGTGCCAGCAGAAGAGCCGGGACTAGCGGAAACAATGAGCAGTTCTTC CASRRAGTSGNNEQFF
TRBJ1-1 few NA TRBV5-1 TGCGCCAGCAGCTCTGAATCGGCGGGGATGGGACCTGAAGCTTTCTTT CASSSESAGMGPEAFF
TRBJ2-5 NA TRBD2 TRBV6-5 TGTGCCAGCAGTTACTCGCGACTAGCGATAACAACCCAGTACTTC CASSYSRLAITTQYF
TRBJ1-1 NA TRBD1 TRBV29-1 TGCAGCGTTTCCCAAACAGGGGCGGTGAACACTGAAGCTTTCTTT CSVSQTGAVNTEAFF
TRBJ2-1 many TRBD2 TRBV20-1 TGCAGTGTCAGCCTGCCTAGCGGGAGGGTATACAATGAGCAGTTCTTC CSVSLPSGRVYNEQFF
TRBJ2-7 many NA TRBV29-1 TGCAGCGTCCTAAATCCAGAGGGCGACTACGAGCAGTACTTC CSVLNPEGDYEQYF
TRBJ2-5 NA NA TRBV7-7 TGTGCTAGCAGCAGAGAGACGGGGTACCAAGAGACCCAGTACTTC CASSRETGYQETQYF
TRBJ2-3 few TRBD2 TRBV20-1 TGCAGTGCTAGGTCGACTAGCGGGAGGCACACAGATACGCAGTATTTT CSARSTSGRHTDTQYF
TRBJ2-1 few TRBD2 TRBV7-3 TGTGCCAGCAGCTTAGAAACGGGGACTACCCCCTACAATGAGCAGTTCTTC CASSLETGTTPYNEQFF
TRBJ2-4 many TRBD1 TRBV7-9 TGTGCCAGCAGCTTTAGGACAGGGCTTGTGGACATTCAGTACTTC CASSFRTGLVDIQYF
TRBJ2-7 NA TRBD1 TRBV7-2 TGTGCCAGCAGCCCCGTGGGACAGGGGGCCCACGAGCAGTACTTC CASSPVGQGAHEQYF
TRBJ2-5 many TRBD1 TRBV4-2 TGTGCCAGCAGCCCAAACGGGGACAGGCAAGAGACCCAGTACTTC CASSPNGDRQETQYF